The entry below describes one T cell receptor beta chain. Its antigen remains unknown. V was pared by 5 bases and J by 5 bases, with 6 bases of the junction left unmatched. The CDR3 loop spans 14 amino acids. Germline CDR1 and CDR2: LNHNV and YYDKDF (reference sequence). The assay was immunoSEQ multiplex PCR, and TCRdb's table has in-frame clones only and misses some. The sample carries 100,000 to 150,000 clones, roughly 91% recorded once. Sampling of blood occurred at baseline, cycle 4 day 1, and cycle 7 day 1. This record belongs to a study of OX40 agonist ivuxolimab in advanced cancers. Overall study: Participants could have had prior anti-PD-1, anti-PD-L1 or anti-CTLA-4 therapy, and about 40% had some.

Findings and limits, study-wide: On average, CD8+ T cells had more expanded clones than CD4+.

The TCR sequence derives from an adult with an advanced solid tumor such as melanoma, head and neck, liver or kidney cancer. This chain joins TRBV15 and TRBJ2-3, with TRBD1 matching over 8 bases. Sequenced material: CD4+ or CD8+ T cells sorted from blood, taken in a trial of the OX40 agonist ivuxolimab. The CDR3 coding sequence is TGTGCCACCAGCCGGACAGGGTGGGAAGATACGCAGTATTTT. Translating it yields CATSRTGWEDTQYF.